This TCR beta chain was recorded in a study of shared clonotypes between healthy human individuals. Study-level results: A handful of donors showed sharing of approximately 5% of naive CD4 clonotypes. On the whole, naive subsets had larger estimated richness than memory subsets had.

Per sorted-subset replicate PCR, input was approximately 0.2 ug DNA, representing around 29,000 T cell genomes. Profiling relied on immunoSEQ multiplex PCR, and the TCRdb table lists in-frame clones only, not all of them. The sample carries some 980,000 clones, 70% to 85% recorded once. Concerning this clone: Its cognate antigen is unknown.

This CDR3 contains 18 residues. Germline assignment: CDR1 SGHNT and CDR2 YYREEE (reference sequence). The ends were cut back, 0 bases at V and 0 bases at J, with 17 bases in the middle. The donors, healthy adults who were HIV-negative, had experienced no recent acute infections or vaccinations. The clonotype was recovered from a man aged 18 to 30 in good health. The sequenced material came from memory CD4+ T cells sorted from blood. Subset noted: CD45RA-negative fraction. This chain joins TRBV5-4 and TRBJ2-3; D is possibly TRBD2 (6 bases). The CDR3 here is CASSLEAGFSSSTDTQYF. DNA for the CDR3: TGTGCCAGCAGCTTGGAAGCGGGTTTCTCTTCTAGCACAGATACGCAGTATTTT.